The rows below give T cell receptor beta chains drawn from one sample of a study of cytomegalovirus exposure and HLA in healthy donors. The data were produced by immunoSEQ multiplex PCR, yet TCRdb's version contains in-frame clones alone and is incomplete. This repertoire shows 160,000 or so clones, about four fifths found once; its top ten account for around 7.7%. The specimen was PBMCs. These receptors were collected from a woman aged 25 to 45 in good health and CMV-seropositive. The CDR3 runs from the conserved cysteine through the conserved F or W. The D gene is left open where the match is weak. For some rows the clone size is stated as once, few or many, or as a class when expanded; others skip it.

clone size: .; J gene: TRBJ1-2; V gene: TRBV7-3; D gene: .; CDR3 protein: CASSLTPRTGIYGYTF; CDR3 DNA: TGTGCCAGCAGCTTAACTCCCCGTACAGGGATCTATGGCTACACCTTC
clone size: .; J gene: TRBJ1-1; V gene: TRBV27; D gene: TRBD1; CDR3 protein: CASSPRDRLVHTEAFF; CDR3 DNA: TGTGCCAGCAGTCCCAGGGACAGATTAGTGCACACTGAAGCTTTCTTT
clone size: .; J gene: TRBJ2-1; V gene: TRBV7-9; D gene: .; CDR3 protein: CASSFQRGFSYNEQFF; CDR3 DNA: TGTGCCAGCAGCTTTCAACGGGGGTTTTCCTACAATGAGCAGTTCTTC
clone size: .; J gene: TRBJ2-3; V gene: TRBV11-3; D gene: TRBD2; CDR3 protein: CASSLRTSGADTQYF; CDR3 DNA: TGTGCCAGCAGCTTAAGGACTAGCGGGGCAGATACGCAGTATTTT
clone size: .; J gene: TRBJ2-2; V gene: TRBV19; D gene: .; CDR3 protein: CASSSDRSTNTGELFF; CDR3 DNA: TGTGCCAGTAGTAGCGACAGGTCCACTAACACCGGGGAGCTGTTTTTT
clone size: .; J gene: TRBJ1-5; V gene: TRBV19; D gene: TRBD1; CDR3 protein: CASSLGQGASRQPQHF; CDR3 DNA: TGTGCCAGTAGTTTGGGACAGGGGGCTTCCCGACAGCCCCAGCATTTT
clone size: .; J gene: TRBJ1-2; V gene: TRBV6-4; D gene: TRBD1; CDR3 protein: CASSATDRGFYYGYTF; CDR3 DNA: TGTGCCAGCAGTGCTACGGACAGGGGGTTTTACTATGGCTACACCTTC
clone size: .; J gene: TRBJ2-3; V gene: TRBV9; D gene: TRBD2; CDR3 protein: CASSVQLAGGVDTQYF; CDR3 DNA: TGTGCCAGCAGCGTACAACTAGCGGGGGGGGTAGATACGCAGTATTTT
clone size: .; J gene: TRBJ2-5; V gene: TRBV18; D gene: .; CDR3 protein: CASSPPGRAQETQYF; CDR3 DNA: TGTGCCAGCTCACCACCGGGGAGAGCACAAGAGACCCAGTACTTC
clone size: .; J gene: TRBJ2-3; V gene: TRBV4-3; D gene: .; CDR3 protein: CASSQDIRGAWADTQYF; CDR3 DNA: TGCGCCAGCAGCCAAGACATCCGGGGGGCGTGGGCAGATACGCAGTATTTT
clone size: .; J gene: TRBJ2-7; V gene: TRBV7-2; D gene: .; CDR3 protein: CASSLEPSVSYEQYF; CDR3 DNA: TGTGCCAGCAGCTTAGAGCCCAGCGTCTCCTACGAGCAGTACTTC
clone size: .; J gene: TRBJ2-7; V gene: TRBV7-8; D gene: TRBD2; CDR3 protein: CASSRPGLPYEQYF; CDR3 DNA: TGTGCCAGCAGTCGACCGGGACTACCCTACGAGCAGTACTTC
clone size: .; J gene: TRBJ2-5; V gene: TRBV18; D gene: .; CDR3 protein: CASSPSRLQETQYF; CDR3 DNA: TGTGCCAGCTCACCGTCGAGGTTGCAAGAGACCCAGTACTTC
clone size: .; J gene: TRBJ2-7; V gene: TRBV2; D gene: .; CDR3 protein: CASSESLSLREQYF; CDR3 DNA: TGTGCCAGCAGTGAAAGCTTATCCCTGCGGGAGCAGTACTTC
clone size: few; J gene: TRBJ2-7; V gene: TRBV18; D gene: TRBD2; CDR3 protein: CASSPRGGRYEQYF; CDR3 DNA: TGTGCCAGCTCACCCCGGGGGGGCCGGTACGAGCAGTACTTC
clone size: .; J gene: TRBJ2-1; V gene: TRBV2; D gene: TRBD2; CDR3 protein: CASSEALAGGPTIYNEQFF; CDR3 DNA: TGTGCCAGCAGTGAAGCACTAGCGGGGGGGCCCACTATCTACAATGAGCAGTTCTTC
clone size: once; J gene: TRBJ2-3; V gene: TRBV5-5; D gene: TRBD1; CDR3 protein: CASSPIPTGVLTDTQYF; CDR3 DNA: TGTGCCAGCAGCCCTATACCGACAGGGGTCCTCACAGATACGCAGTATTTT